The clone carrying this TCR beta chain has at least ten counts. The data stem from a study of T-cell reconstitution after alpha-beta-depleted transplantation in children. Using unique molecular identifiers, the investigators prepared the TCRbeta library. TCRdb analysed the PCR reads with MiXCR anew, one entry per CDR3 protein. The table lists under 450,000 distinct CDR3 sequences, approximately 12% of them singletons. The TCR originated in a human donor who donated a stem cell graft to a child with Fanconi anemia. The specimen comprised PBMCs, sampled from the stem cell graft.

In DNA, the CDR3 is TGTGCCAGCAGTTACAATTCAGGGTTAACAGCTTTCTTT. This codes for CASSYNSGLTAFF. The chain links TRBV6-5 to TRBJ1-1, with D possibly being TRBD1 (5 bases). Germline CDR1 and CDR2: MNHEY and SVGAGI. This CDR3 region has 13 residues. V was shortened by 2 bases and J by 10 bases, with 14 bases between the two germline ends.